The TCR beta chain under discussion was sequenced for a study of PD-L1 blockade in urothelial cancer. Study at large: At 3 weeks (second dose) and 6 weeks after starting treatment, blood was analyzed. Findings of the study overall: A pretreatment blood TCR clonality that fell below the median predicted better progression-free and overall survival.

Germline assignment: CDR1 MNHNY and CDR2 SVGAGI (reference sequence). The length of the CDR3 is 15 residues. V dropped 6 bases and J dropped 4; count of bases not matched to a gene: 5. Turning to this clone: Its antigen is undetermined.

Spiked synthetic TCR analogs estimated absolute template abundance per PCR. Libraries were prepared by immunoSEQ multiplex PCR; TCRdb keeps only in-frame clonotypes and omits some of them. The data hold 58,000 or so clones, with around 84% observed a single time. This receptor was taken from a man aged 45 to 65 with urothelial cancer. This chain connects TRBV6-6 to TRBJ2-7; 14 bases line up with TRBD2. Sequenced here: PBMCs, sampled around atezolizumab (anti-PD-L1) treatment. As DNA, the CDR3 is TGTGCCAGCAGCCGAGGGACTAGCGGGAGTTACGAGCAGTACTTC. It yields the protein CASSRGTSGSYEQYF.